The clone carrying this TCR beta chain was seen once. Sequenced by immunoSEQ multiplex PCR; TCRdb stores in-frame clones only, minus some. The table has more than 90,000 clones, 70% to 90% seen once. This CDR3 contains 15 residues. Looked up from germline, CDR1 is SGHTA and CDR2 is FQGTGA. With 2 bases clipped from V and 2 bases from J, the junction kept 3 bases outside the gene matches. This sample is drawn from a study of radiotherapy plus CTLA-4 blockade in lung cancer. Sequenced here: peripheral blood, sampled from a patient treated with radiotherapy plus ipilimumab. The rearrangement links TRBV7-3 to TRBJ2-5; 9 bases match TRBD2. The TCR sequence derives from a human donor with non-small cell lung cancer that progressed on radiotherapy plus ipilimumab. CDR3 nucleotide sequence: TGTGCCAGCAGCTTATCTAGCGGGGCACAAGAGACCCAGTACTTC. This translates into CASSLSSGAQETQYF.